The 20 T cell receptor beta chains below all came from one sample that was sequenced in a study of cytomegalovirus exposure and HLA in healthy donors. The study ran its PCR with 60 Vbeta and 13 Jbeta primers. Assay: immunoSEQ multiplex PCR; the TCRdb copy retains only in-frame clones and omits some. The repertoire holds 150,000 or so clones, with more than 80% as singletons. The specimen sequenced was PBMCs. The origin of the receptors is a woman under 30 in good health and CMV-seropositive.

The chain combines TRBV4-2 with TRBJ1-2, with no clear D. The V and J ends lost 2 bases and 5 bases respectively, with 18 bases between them. The CDR3 covers 16 residues. Per germline, CDR1 LGHNA and CDR2 YNFKEQ. CDR3 sequence (DNA): TGTGCCAGCAGCCAAAGCCTCCCGGAGAGAGGGTATGGCTACACCTTC. It is translated as CASSQSLPERGYGYTF.

This sequence joins TRBV28 and TRBJ1-2; tentative D call: TRBD1 (5 bases). The germline V gene has CDR1 MDHEN and CDR2 SYDVKM. Trimming stripped 4 bases from V and 8 bases from J, with 14 bases between. CDR3 size: 13 residues. The CDR3, as DNA: TGTGCCAGCAGTTCCGGACTAAAGGGGGGCTACACCTTC. Amino acid sequence: CASSSGLKGGYTF.

The chain is built from TRBV6-1 and TRBJ1-6; 9 bases agree with TRBD1. The V and J ends lost 10 bases and 13 bases, in that order; junction bases with no gene match: 14. Germline V gene lookup returns CDR1 MNHNS and CDR2 SASEGT. CDR3 length: 14 residues. The CDR3 spells CATGQGNGYVPLHF. CDR3 DNA: TGTGCCACCGGACAGGGGAATGGGTACGTCCCCCTCCACTTT.

The rearrangement joins TRBV2 to TRBJ1-6; no clear D gene. The CDR3 loop spans 12 amino acids. Looked up from germline, CDR1 is SNHLY and CDR2 is FYNNEI. Trimming took 7 bases from V and 10 from J, leaving 11 bases between them. The CDR3 DNA reads TGTGCCAGCAAAAGAATCGGGTCACCCCTCCACTTT. Translating it yields CASKRIGSPLHF.

The rearrangement uses TRBV7-9 and TRBJ2-2, with D tentatively TRBD1 (5 bases). The ends were cut back, 5 bases at V and 3 bases at J, with 16 bases in the middle. This CDR3 has 16 amino acids. Germline V gene lookup returns CDR1 SEHNR and CDR2 FQNEAQ (reference sequence). This CDR3 reads CASSPTWGADTGELFF. CDR3 nucleotides: TGTGCCAGCAGCCCAACCTGGGGCGCAGACACCGGGGAGCTGTTTTTT.

V gene TRBV7-2 combines with J gene TRBJ2-7; 12 bases align to TRBD2. Germline CDR1 is SGHTA and CDR2 is FQGNSA. J gave up 7 bases and V 5 bases, and 9 bases lay outside the gene matches. The CDR3 runs to 15 residues. The CDR3 region is CASSQPSGGAGEQYF. The CDR3 bases are TGTGCCAGCAGCCAACCTAGCGGGGGGGCCGGTGAGCAGTACTTC.

The J gene is TRBJ2-3, the V gene TRBV4-3, with D maybe TRBD2 (5 bases). The germline V and J ends were trimmed by 0 bases and 2 bases, with 12 bases remaining between them. Germline loops: CDR1 LGHNA, CDR2 YSLEER. There are 16 residues in the CDR3. CDR3 amino acids: CASSQELGADTDTQYF. The CDR3 DNA follows: TGCGCCAGCAGCCAAGAACTAGGCGCCGACACAGATACGCAGTATTTT.

This clone was detected only once. The V gene is TRBV13, the J gene TRBJ2-2; D is perhaps TRBD2 (5 bases). The CDR3 runs 14 residues. V was cut by 4 bases and J by 7 bases, with 13 bases left in between. CDR1 and CDR2 (germline): PRHDT, FYEKMQ (reference sequence). The CDR3 here is CASSSPAGGGELFF. The CDR3 nucleotides read TGTGCCAGCAGCTCACCTGCGGGCGGCGGGGAGCTGTTTTTT.

This chain uses TRBV4-2 with TRBJ2-7; D is possibly TRBD1 (5 bases). This CDR3 is built from 15 residues. V was clipped by 0 bases and J by 2 bases, with 11 bases between them. The germline gives CDR1 LGHNA, CDR2 YNFKEQ. The CDR3 DNA reads as TGTGCCAGCAGCCAAGATTCATCGACAGCCTACGAGCAGTACTTC. It specifies CASSQDSSTAYEQYF.

For the CDR3, the DNA is TGTGCCAGCTCATTCCCGGGACAGACGGGTGAGCAGTACTTC. Protein: CASSFPGQTGEQYF. This chain joins TRBV18 and TRBJ2-7, with TRBD1 matching over 7 bases. This CDR3 has 14 residues. Germline-derived CDR1 and CDR2 are KGHSH and LQKENI. The J segment lost 7 bases and the V segment lost 5 bases, leaving 11 bases of the junction unmatched.

This clone has more than one count but fewer than ten. This chain links TRBV7-2 with TRBJ2-5, with D possibly TRBD1 on 5 matching bases. The germline V and J ends were trimmed by 2 bases and 4 bases, with 14 bases remaining between them. CDR3 length: 15 residues. Per the germline V gene, CDR1 is SGHTA and CDR2 is FQGNSA. The CDR3 DNA reads TGTGCCAGCAGCTTAATGACAGCCGCCCCAGAGACCCAGTACTTC. Protein sequence: CASSLMTAAPETQYF.

The chain employs TRBV5-1 and TRBJ2-7; D call uncertain. The germline V and J ends were trimmed by 0 bases and 3 bases, with 7 bases remaining between them. This CDR3 region has 13 residues. Germline V CDR1 and CDR2: SGHRS, YFSETQ. DNA for the CDR3: TGCGCCAGCAGCTTGGAGAGCATCTACGAGCAGTACTTC. Protein sequence: CASSLESIYEQYF.

The V and J genes are TRBV28 and TRBJ2-7; no firm D call. The V end was cut by 2 bases, the J end by 0 bases, with 8 bases between. Germline values: CDR1 MDHEN, CDR2 SYDVKM. There are 14 residues in the CDR3. The DNA for the CDR3 is TGTGCCAGCAGTTTAACACATTTCTCCTACGAGCAGTACTTC. This gives the protein CASSLTHFSYEQYF.

The V call is TRBV12-2, the J call TRBJ1-4; the listed D gene, TRBD1, was not tested against the DNA. TRBV12-2 is listed as a pseudogene. The CDR3 consists of 14 residues. The CDR3: CASRPRQGNEKLFF. CDR3 sequence (DNA): TGTGCAAGTCGCCCCCGACAGGGGAATGAAAAACTGTTTTTT.

CDR3 region: CASSRGRGTAGNTIYF. The CDR3 nucleotides read TGCGCCAGCAGCCGTGGTAGGGGGACGGCTGGAAACACCATATATTTT. The chain has TRBV5-1 and TRBJ1-3; TRBD1 might be the D (6 bases). CDR3 size: 16 residues. Germline V lookup: CDR1 SGHRS, CDR2 YFSETQ. V was shortened by 4 bases and J by 2 bases, with 16 bases between the two germline ends.

The chain recombines TRBV7-8 with TRBJ1-4, with 11 bases aligning to TRBD1. The CDR3 contains 16 residues. CDR1 is SGHVS and CDR2 is FQNEAQ in the germline V gene. The V gene end was trimmed by 5 bases and the J gene end by 7 bases; junction bases not matched to a gene: 9. CDR3 DNA sequence: TGTGCCAGCAGCGACCCGCGGACAGGGGGCACTGAAAAACTGTTTTTT. Its protein product is CASSDPRTGGTEKLFF. The full variable domain, with the rest looked up from reference TRBV7-8 and TRBJ1-4, is GAGVSQSPRYKVAKRGQDVALRCDPISGHVSLFWYQQALGQGPEFLTYFQNEAQLDKSGLPSDRFFAERPEGSVSTLKIQRTQQEDSAVYLCASSDPRTGGTEKLFFGSGTQLSVL.

This chain connects TRBV7-6 to TRBJ2-2, with 7 positions matching TRBD1. The CDR3 loop spans 14 amino acids. CDR1 is SGHVS and CDR2 is FNYEAQ in the germline V gene. V gave up 5 bases and J gave up 10 bases; unmatched junction bases: 10. The CDR3 coding sequence is TGTGCCAGCAGCAGGTACAGGGGCCAGGAGGAGCTGTTTTTT. The encoded protein is CASSRYRGQEELFF.

The table lists this clone with a few counts. This sequence joins TRBV14 and TRBJ2-7; D uncertain. CDR1 and CDR2 from the germline V gene are SGHDN and FVKESK. The CDR3 covers 13 residues. Trimming left V 4 bases short and J 9 bases short, with 16 bases between. In DNA form, the CDR3 reads TGTGCCAGCAGCCTAACCGCGACGGGTCGGCAGTACTTC. This translates into CASSLTATGRQYF.

This clone was detected a few times. The chain employs TRBV30 and TRBJ2-2; D is ambiguous. The CDR3 has 12 residues. Trimming took 1 base from V and 3 from J, leaving 3 bases between them. Germline assignment: CDR1 GTSNPN and CDR2 SVGIG (reference sequence). CDR3 residues: CAWSADTGELFF. CDR3 coding DNA: TGTGCCTGGAGTGCAGACACCGGGGAGCTGTTTTTT. Complete variable domain (other parts from reference TRBV30 and TRBJ2-2): SQTIHQWPATLVQPVGSPLSLECTVEGTSNPNLYWYRQAAGRGLQLLFYSVGIGQISSEVPQNLSASRPQDRQFILSSKKLLLSDSGFYLCAWSADTGELFFGEGSRLTVL.

The chain recombines TRBV9 with TRBJ2-2; D unresolved. From germline, CDR1 is SGDLS and CDR2 YYNGEE. The CDR3 sequence is 13 residues long. Trimming took off 2 bases at V and 6 bases at J, with 8 bases between the two ends. CDR3 protein: CASSVSIAGELFF. The DNA of the CDR3 is TGTGCCAGCAGCGTTTCTATTGCCGGGGAGCTGTTTTTT.